The next 31 T cell receptor beta chains were all read from a single sample in a study of control samples from healthy donors and cancer patients. Clones were sequenced by immunoSEQ multiplex PCR, and TCRdb holds only the in-frame ones, with some missing. In the table there are fewer than 110,000 clones, around nine tenths of which are singletons. The source material was blood. The receptor set was obtained from a man in his thirties or forties in good health.

The chain is built from TRBV3-1 (or the pseudogene TRBV3-2) and TRBJ1-2; D gene ambiguous. CDR3 length equals 14 residues. The V gene lost 1 base and the J gene lost 4 bases, with 10 bases spanning the gap. Germline CDR1 LGHDT, CDR2 YNNKEL (reference sequence). The CDR3 is CASSQGGKTYGYTF. In DNA form, the CDR3 reads TGTGCCAGCAGCCAAGGCGGCAAGACCTATGGCTACACCTTC.

The J gene is TRBJ2-7, the V gene TRBV10-3; no reliable D call. Germline assignment: CDR1 ENHRY and CDR2 SYGVKD. CDR3 size: 16 residues. Trimming shortened V by 3 bases and J by 4 bases, and 19 bases separated the two germline ends. CDR3 sequence (DNA): TGTGCCATCAGTGATGTGCCACTTGGCTTGAATTACGAGCAGTACTTC. It is translated as CAISDVPLGLNYEQYF.

The chain couples TRBV6-6 to TRBJ2-4; a weak D match, TRBD2 (6 bases). CDR3 length equals 15 residues. V lost 0 bases to trimming and J lost 7 bases, with 13 bases between them. Germline CDR1 reads MNHNY; CDR2 reads SVGAGI (reference sequence). This CDR3 is CASSYSVLAGNIQYF. CDR3 coding DNA: TGTGCCAGCAGTTACTCCGTACTAGCTGGCAACATTCAGTACTTC.

The chain employs TRBV10-1 and TRBJ1-1, with D possibly being TRBD1 (6 bases). This CDR3 has 13 residues. Germline V lookup: CDR1 WNHNN, CDR2 SYGVQD (reference sequence). V gave up 0 bases and J gave up 9 bases, with 11 bases separating them. CDR3 protein: CASSESGGGKAFF. The CDR3 DNA follows: TGCGCCAGCAGTGAGTCCGGGGGCGGGAAAGCTTTCTTT.

J is TRBJ1-6 and V is TRBV15; D gene ambiguous. CDR3 size: 15 residues. Germline assignment: CDR1 LNHNV and CDR2 YYDKDF (reference sequence). V lost 0 bases and J lost 9, with 12 bases in between. The CDR3 loop is CATSRDPYFRSPLHF. As DNA, the CDR3 is TGTGCCACCAGCAGAGATCCCTACTTTCGTTCACCCCTCCACTTT.

The V and J genes are TRBV24-1 and TRBJ2-1; TRBD1 matches 8 bases. The length of the CDR3 is 16 residues. The V and J ends lost 4 bases and 10 bases, in that order; junction bases with no gene match: 14. Germline CDR1 KGHDR, CDR2 SFDVKD. CDR3 in amino acids: CATSETGTGSTREQFF. The CDR3 DNA reads TGTGCCACCAGTGAGACCGGGACAGGCTCTACACGGGAGCAGTTCTTC.

The rearrangement joins TRBV6-1 to TRBJ2-7; D ambiguous. Germline CDR1 and CDR2: MNHNS and SASEGT. This CDR3 is built from 13 residues. Trimming pared 2 bases from V and 6 bases from J, leaving 11 bases between. The CDR3 nucleotides read TGTGCCAGCAGTGAATTTCACGGGTCCGAGCAGTACGTC. The encoded protein is CASSEFHGSEQYV.

This chain uses TRBV10-1 with TRBJ2-1; tentatively, D is TRBD1 or TRBD2 (5 bases each). The V end was cut by 4 bases, the J end by 2 bases, with 18 bases between. CDR3 length equals 17 residues. From germline, CDR1 is WNHNN and CDR2 SYGVQD (reference sequence). CDR3 sequence (DNA): TGCGCCAGCAGTGCCTCTTACGGGACGGAGACCTACAATGAGCAGTTCTTC. Protein: CASSASYGTETYNEQFF.

The rearrangement joins TRBV28 to TRBJ1-4; 9 bases line up with TRBD1. Germline V gene data show CDR1 as MDHEN and CDR2 as SYDVKM. The CDR3 sequence is 15 residues long. The V gene end was trimmed by 4 bases and the J gene end by 12 bases; junction bases not matched to a gene: 12. CDR3 nucleotide sequence: TGTGCCAGCAGTTCGCCGGGACAGGGTACTGGAGAACTGTTTTTT. Amino acids: CASSSPGQGTGELFF.

The chain recombines TRBV6-2 or TRBV6-3 with TRBJ1-2; 8 bases match TRBD1. The CDR3 has 13 amino acids. The V and J ends lost 5 bases and 8 bases, in that order; junction bases with no gene match: 7. CDR1 and CDR2 (germline): MNHEY, SVGEGT. CDR3 protein: CASSTQGDRGYTF. In DNA form, the CDR3 reads TGTGCCAGCAGTACACAGGGGGATCGCGGCTACACCTTC.

This clone was observed once. This sequence joins TRBV19 and TRBJ1-2; no firm D call. V lost 6 bases, J lost 0 bases, and 11 bases lay in between. CDR3 size: 14 residues. Germline V CDR1 and CDR2: LNHDA, SQIVND (reference sequence). This chain's CDR3 is CASRQTQANYGYTF. The CDR3 region has the DNA TGTGCCAGTAGACAGACCCAAGCTAACTATGGCTACACCTTC.

The chain has TRBV30 and TRBJ2-2; perhaps TRBD1 as D (7 bases). CDR3 size: 16 residues. Germline V lookup: CDR1 GTSNPN, CDR2 SVGIG (reference sequence). The V and J ends lost 6 bases and 3 bases respectively, with 20 bases between them. The DNA for the CDR3 is TGTGCCTGCGGGGAGCCAACCAGGGGGGACACCGGGGAGCTGTTTTTT. This translates into CACGEPTRGDTGELFF.

The chain links TRBV6-5 to TRBJ1-6; TRBD1 is a possible D gene (5 bases). Looked up from germline, CDR1 is MNHEY and CDR2 is SVGAGI. The length of the CDR3 is 14 residues. With 6 bases removed from V and 7 bases from J, the gap between germline ends came to 13 bases. CDR3 region: CASSLGGGNSPLHF. The CDR3 DNA reads TGTGCCAGCAGCCTAGGCGGGGGGAATTCACCCCTCCACTTT.

The chain uses TRBV30 and TRBJ1-2, with TRBD1 matching over 12 bases. Germline V CDR1 and CDR2: GTSNPN, SVGIG (reference sequence). The CDR3 is 13 amino acids. V lost 1 base and J lost 8; bases outside the gene matches: 2. CDR3 amino acids: CAWSGGTGGGYTF. Here the CDR3 DNA reads TGTGCCTGGAGTGGGGGGACAGGGGGCGGCTACACCTTC.

This sequence joins TRBV12-3 or TRBV12-4 and TRBJ2-1; a possible D gene is TRBD2 (6 bases). V was pared by 4 bases and J by 4 bases, with 8 bases between. The CDR3 loop spans 13 amino acids. The CDR3 is CASSWAGYNEQFF. CDR3 nucleotides: TGTGCCAGCAGTTGGGCGGGGTACAATGAGCAGTTCTTC.

This sequence joins TRBV10-3 and TRBJ2-3, with a tentative D call TRBD2 (5 bases). Germline V gene lookup returns CDR1 ENHRY and CDR2 SYGVKD. CDR3 length: 14 amino acids. V lost 0 bases, J lost 7 bases, and 11 bases lay in between. Written as DNA, the CDR3 is TGTGCCATCAGTGAGTCAAGCCCGGGGTATACGCAGTATTTT. Protein product: CAISESSPGYTQYF.

The rearrangement links TRBV7-9 to TRBJ2-2; D is uncertain. Trimming removed 3 bases from V and 1 base from J, with 15 bases in between. CDR1 and CDR2 from the germline V gene are SEHNR and FQNEAQ (reference sequence). The length of the CDR3 is 17 residues. The CDR3 bases are TGTGCCAGCAGCTTCAGTTATGTGACGGGGAACACCGGGGAGCTGTTTTTT. It codes for CASSFSYVTGNTGELFF.

The gene calls are TRBV6-5 and TRBJ1-1, with a tentative D call TRBD1 (5 bases). V was shortened by 7 bases and J by 0 bases, with 9 bases between the two germline ends. This CDR3 is 13 amino acids long. Germline lookup yields CDR1 MNHEY and CDR2 SVGAGI. The CDR3 region is CASKRGVNTEAFF. The CDR3 bases are TGTGCCAGCAAACGGGGGGTGAACACTGAAGCTTTCTTT.

This clone turned up a few times. This chain uses TRBV30 with TRBJ1-3, with D possibly matching TRBD1 (5 bases). Germline V gene sequence: CDR1 GTSNPN, CDR2 SVGIG (reference sequence). Trimming cost V 3 bases and J 4 bases, with 19 bases left between them. This CDR3 is 16 amino acids long. CDR3 in DNA: TGTGCCTGGAGGACCCTAACAGGTACCTACGGAAACACCATATATTTT. Its protein is CAWRTLTGTYGNTIYF.

The CDR3 region is CASSPYPPGGRYEQYF. In DNA, the CDR3 is TGTGCCAGTAGTCCGTACCCCCCGGGAGGGAGGTACGAGCAGTACTTC. This sequence joins TRBV19 and TRBJ2-7, with TRBD2 matching 8 bases. The V gene's germline CDR1 is LNHDA and CDR2 SQIVND (reference sequence). V trimming: 5 bases; J trimming: 4 bases; junction bases outside the gene matches: 13. CDR3 length equals 16 residues. Variable domain in full (rest from reference TRBV19 and TRBJ2-7): DGGITQSPKYLFRKEGQNVTLSCEQNLNHDAMYWYRQDPGQGLRLIYYSQIVNDFQKGDIAEGYSVSREKKESFPLTVTSAQKNPTAFYLCASSPYPPGGRYEQYFGPGTRLTVT.

This clone has a single count. This chain connects TRBV7-2 to TRBJ2-5; D call uncertain. Germline CDR1 reads SGHTA; CDR2 reads FQGNSA. The CDR3 length is 15 residues. With 4 bases removed from V and 1 base from J, the gap between germline ends came to 13 bases. Here the CDR3 reads CASSSWKGFQETQYF. In DNA form, the CDR3 reads TGTGCCAGCAGCTCATGGAAGGGATTCCAAGAGACCCAGTACTTC.

The chain links TRBV5-4 to TRBJ1-2; the D gene is possibly TRBD1 (5 bases). Per the germline V gene, CDR1 is SGHNT and CDR2 is YYREEE (reference sequence). Trimming took 0 bases from V and 8 from J, leaving 8 bases between them. The CDR3 consists of 12 residues. The DNA for the CDR3 is TGTGCCAGCAGCTTGGAATGGGGGGGCTACACCTTC. Its protein is CASSLEWGGYTF.

The J gene is TRBJ1-2, the V gene TRBV9; 8 bases are a match to TRBD1. Germline assignment: CDR1 SGDLS and CDR2 YYNGEE. The CDR3 length is 13 residues. Losses at the gene ends were 0 bases for V and 8 bases for J; bases not matched to a gene: 3. CDR3 region: CASSVDDRGGYTF. DNA for the CDR3: TGTGCCAGCAGCGTAGATGACAGGGGCGGCTACACCTTC.

This chain joins TRBV6-2 or TRBV6-3 and TRBJ2-1, with 11 bases aligning to TRBD2. Germline V gives CDR1 MNHEY, CDR2 SVGEGT. CDR3 size: 16 residues. Trimming removed 2 bases from V and 5 bases from J; junction bases left unmatched: 5. The CDR3 region has the DNA TGTGCCAGCAGTTACCCTAGCGGGAGGACCAACAATGAGCAGTTCTTC. The encoded protein is CASSYPSGRTNNEQFF.

V usage is TRBV7-2 and J usage is TRBJ1-3, with D possibly matching TRBD1 (5 bases). Trimming pared 1 base from V and 5 bases from J, leaving 9 bases between. The germline gives CDR1 SGHTA, CDR2 FQGNSA. The CDR3 has 14 amino acids. CDR3 sequence reads: CASSLGGSRNTIYF. DNA of the CDR3: TGTGCCAGCAGCTTAGGGGGGTCTAGAAACACCATATATTTT.

The chain joins TRBV19 to TRBJ1-2, with D possibly TRBD1 on 6 matching bases. Germline lookup yields CDR1 LNHDA and CDR2 SQIVND (reference sequence). CDR3 length: 14 residues. Trimming stripped 0 bases from V and 8 bases from J, with 13 bases between. CDR3 residues: CASSIDLQGSGYTF. In DNA form, the CDR3 reads TGTGCCAGTAGTATAGATTTACAGGGAAGCGGCTACACCTTC.

The chain joins TRBV27 to TRBJ2-3; 13 bases align to TRBD2. Germline loops: CDR1 MNHEY, CDR2 SMNVEV (reference sequence). With V trimmed by 7 bases and J by 2 bases, 6 bases remained unmatched. There are 16 residues in the CDR3. Here the CDR3 reads CASNPTSGGPTDTQYF. In DNA form, the CDR3 reads TGTGCCAGCAACCCGACTAGCGGGGGGCCCACAGATACGCAGTATTTT.

The chain employs TRBV7-2 and TRBJ2-3; D gene unclear. Trimming shortened V by 5 bases and J by 2 bases, and 11 bases separated the two germline ends. The CDR3 extends over 14 amino acids. Germline V CDR1 and CDR2: SGHTA, FQGNSA. This CDR3 is CASSPIRTTDTQYF. The DNA for the CDR3 is TGTGCCAGCAGCCCTATACGTACCACAGATACGCAGTATTTT.

The chain links TRBV11-2 to TRBJ1-1; possible D gene TRBD1, 5 bases. V was pared by 2 bases and J by 5 bases, with 9 bases between. The CDR3 is made up of 13 amino acids. Germline values: CDR1 SGHAT, CDR2 FQNNGV. CDR3 nucleotides: TGTGCCAGCAGCTTAACCCCAGGGACTGAAGCTTTCTTT. This codes for CASSLTPGTEAFF.

The rearrangement joins TRBV28 to TRBJ1-3, with TRBD1 matching over 7 bases. Germline trimming cut 8 bases from V and 1 base from J; bases unmatched to any gene: 2. Germline V gene sequence: CDR1 MDHEN, CDR2 SYDVKM. The CDR3 runs 13 residues. The chain's CDR3 is CASDRESGNTIYF. The CDR3 DNA is TGTGCCAGCGACAGGGAATCTGGAAACACCATATATTTT.

The chain uses TRBV28 and TRBJ2-7, with 7 bases aligning to TRBD1. The CDR3 covers 14 residues. The V gene end was trimmed by 6 bases and the J gene end by 1 base; junction bases not matched to a gene: 6. CDR1 is MDHEN and CDR2 is SYDVKM in the germline V gene. Here the CDR3 reads CASRPTGISYEQYF. In nucleotides, the CDR3 is TGTGCCAGCAGACCGACAGGGATTTCCTACGAGCAGTACTTC.